This TCR beta chain was documented in a study of tumor-infiltrating lymphocytes in localized non-small cell lung cancer. Study conclusions and caveats: Not all patients were TCR sequenced, owing to tissue quantity.

Sequenced by immunoSEQ multiplex PCR; TCRdb stores in-frame clones only, minus some. The sample has 11,000 to 15,000 clones, around 68% seen once. On this clone: Its antigen remains unknown.

This CDR3 has 16 residues. Unmatched junction bases numbered 2, after V lost 0 bases and J lost 5 bases. The germline V gene encodes CDR1 LGHNA and CDR2 YSLEER. This sequence was found in a human donor with non-small cell lung cancer. V and J are TRBV4-3 and TRBJ2-2, with 11 positions matching TRBD2. Input material: uninvolved lung tissue not adjacent to the tumor. The DNA for the CDR3 is TGCGCCAGCAGCCAAGAACTAGCGGGAGAAACCGGGGAGCTGTTTTTT. It yields the protein CASSQELAGETGELFF.